The present T cell receptor (beta chain) was sequenced within a study of CD8 T cells in Susac syndrome. Reverse transcription of about 0.5 to 1 ug RNA used random hexamers. Across 54 Vbeta and 13 Jbeta, TCR beta CDR3 was amplified with immunoSEQ multiplex PCR. TCRdb recomputed calls from the immunoSEQ multiplex PCR reads with MiXCR, one row per CDR3 protein. Seen here are 190,000 or so distinct CDR3 sequences, around 93% observed once, and the top ten hold approximately 0.08%. This CDR3 region has 18 residues. Trimming took 4 bases from V and 0 from J, leaving 18 bases between them. Looked up from germline, CDR1 is LGHDT and CDR2 is YNNKEL (reference sequence). CD8+ and CD4+ blood T cells underwent TCR beta sequencing.

The sequence came from a human donor with multiple sclerosis. The genes are TRBV3-1 and TRBJ1-4; TRBD1 might be the D (5 bases). The sequencing sample was made of CD4+ T cells from PBMCs. The CDR3 nucleotides are TGTGCCAGCAGCCTTACGCAGGGATCCCGGGCAACTAATGAAAAACTGTTTTTT. The encoded protein is CASSLTQGSRATNEKLFF.